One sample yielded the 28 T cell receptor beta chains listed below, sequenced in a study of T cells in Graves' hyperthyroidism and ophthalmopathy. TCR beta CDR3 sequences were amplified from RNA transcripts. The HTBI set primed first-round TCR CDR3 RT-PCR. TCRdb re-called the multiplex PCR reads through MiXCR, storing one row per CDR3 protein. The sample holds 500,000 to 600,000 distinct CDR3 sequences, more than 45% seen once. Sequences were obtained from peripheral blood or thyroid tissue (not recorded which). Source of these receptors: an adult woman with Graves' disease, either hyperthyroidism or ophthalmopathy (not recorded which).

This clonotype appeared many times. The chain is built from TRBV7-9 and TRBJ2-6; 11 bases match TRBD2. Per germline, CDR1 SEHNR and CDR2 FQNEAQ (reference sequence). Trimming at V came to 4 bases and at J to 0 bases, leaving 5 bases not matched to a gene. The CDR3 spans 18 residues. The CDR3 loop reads CASSSTSGNSSGANVLTF. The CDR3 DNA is TGTGCCAGCAGCTCGACTAGCGGGAATAGCTCTGGGGCCAACGTCCTGACTTTC.

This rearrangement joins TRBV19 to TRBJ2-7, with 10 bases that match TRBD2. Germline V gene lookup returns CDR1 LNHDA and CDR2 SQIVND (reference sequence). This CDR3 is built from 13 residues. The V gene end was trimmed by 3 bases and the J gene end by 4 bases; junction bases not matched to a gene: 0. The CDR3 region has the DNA TGTGCCAGTAGTATGGGACTAGCGTACGAGCAGTACTTC. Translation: CASSMGLAYEQYF.

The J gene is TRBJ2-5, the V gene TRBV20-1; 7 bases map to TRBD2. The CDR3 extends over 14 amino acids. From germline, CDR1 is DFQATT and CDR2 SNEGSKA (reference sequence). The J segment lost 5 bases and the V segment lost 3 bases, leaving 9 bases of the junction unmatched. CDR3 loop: CSARWGGDWETQYF. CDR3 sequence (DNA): TGCAGTGCTAGGTGGGGGGGTGACTGGGAGACCCAGTACTTC.

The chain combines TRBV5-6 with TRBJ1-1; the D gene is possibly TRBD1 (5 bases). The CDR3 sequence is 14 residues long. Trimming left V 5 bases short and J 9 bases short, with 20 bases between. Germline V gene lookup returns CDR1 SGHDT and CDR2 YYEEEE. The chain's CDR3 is CASRTSWGTRQAFF. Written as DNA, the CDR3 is TGTGCCAGCAGAACCTCGTGGGGGACTCGTCAAGCTTTCTTT.

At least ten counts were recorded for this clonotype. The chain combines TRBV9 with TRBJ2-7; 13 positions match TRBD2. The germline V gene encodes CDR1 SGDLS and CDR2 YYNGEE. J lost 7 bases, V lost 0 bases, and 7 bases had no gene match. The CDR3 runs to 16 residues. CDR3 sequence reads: CASSVEGLAGVGEQYF. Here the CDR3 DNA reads TGTGCCAGCAGCGTAGAAGGACTAGCGGGAGTGGGGGAGCAGTACTTC.

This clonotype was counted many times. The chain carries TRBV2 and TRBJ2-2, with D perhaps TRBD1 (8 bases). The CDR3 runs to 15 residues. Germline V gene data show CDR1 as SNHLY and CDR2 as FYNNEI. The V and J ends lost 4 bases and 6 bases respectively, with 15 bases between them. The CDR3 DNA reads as TGTGCCAGCAGTGTAGACAGGGGAGGGGCCGGGGAGCTGTTTTTT. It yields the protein CASSVDRGGAGELFF.

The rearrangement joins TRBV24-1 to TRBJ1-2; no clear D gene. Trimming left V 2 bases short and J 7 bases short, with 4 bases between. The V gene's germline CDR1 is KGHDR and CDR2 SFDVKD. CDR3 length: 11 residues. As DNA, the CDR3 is TGTGCCACCAGTGATTGGGGTGGCTACACCTTC. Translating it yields CATSDWGGYTF.

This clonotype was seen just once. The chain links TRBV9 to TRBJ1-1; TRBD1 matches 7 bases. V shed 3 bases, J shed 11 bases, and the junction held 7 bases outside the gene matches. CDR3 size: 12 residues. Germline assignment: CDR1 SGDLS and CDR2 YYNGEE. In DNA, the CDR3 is TGTGCCAGCAGCGGCTCGCAGGGGGAGGCTTTCTTT. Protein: CASSGSQGEAFF.

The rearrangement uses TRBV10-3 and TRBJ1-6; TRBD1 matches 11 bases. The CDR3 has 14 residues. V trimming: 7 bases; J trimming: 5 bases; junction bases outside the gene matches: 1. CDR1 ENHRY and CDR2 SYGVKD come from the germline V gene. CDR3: CAIKDRGHNSPLHF. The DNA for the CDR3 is TGTGCCATCAAGGACAGGGGGCATAATTCACCCCTCCACTTT.

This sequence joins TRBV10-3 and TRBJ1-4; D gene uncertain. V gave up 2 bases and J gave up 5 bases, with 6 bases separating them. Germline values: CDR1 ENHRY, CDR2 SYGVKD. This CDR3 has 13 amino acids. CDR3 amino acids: CAISEEYNEKLFF. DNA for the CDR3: TGTGCCATCAGTGAGGAGTACAATGAAAAACTGTTTTTT.

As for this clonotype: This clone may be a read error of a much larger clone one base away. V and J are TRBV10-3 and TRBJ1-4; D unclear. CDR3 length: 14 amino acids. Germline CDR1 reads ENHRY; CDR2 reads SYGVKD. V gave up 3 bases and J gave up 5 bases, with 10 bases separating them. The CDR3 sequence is CAISDLGMNEKLFF. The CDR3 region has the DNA TGTGCCATCAGTGATTTGGGGATGAATGAAAAACTGTTTTTT.

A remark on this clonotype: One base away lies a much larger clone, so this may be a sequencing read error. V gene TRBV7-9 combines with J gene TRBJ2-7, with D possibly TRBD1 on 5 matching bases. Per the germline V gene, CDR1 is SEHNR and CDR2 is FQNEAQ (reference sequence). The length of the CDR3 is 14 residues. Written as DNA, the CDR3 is TGTGCCAGCGGGCTCAGGGAATGGGGTGACGAGAAGTACTTC. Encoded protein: CASGLREWGDEKYF.

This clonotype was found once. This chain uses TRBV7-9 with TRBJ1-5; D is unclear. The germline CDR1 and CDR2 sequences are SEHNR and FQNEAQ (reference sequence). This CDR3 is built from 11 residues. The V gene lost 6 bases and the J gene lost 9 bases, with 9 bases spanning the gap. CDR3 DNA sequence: TGTGCCAGCAGTTGGCAAGGGCCCCAGCATTTT. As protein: CASSWQGPQHF.

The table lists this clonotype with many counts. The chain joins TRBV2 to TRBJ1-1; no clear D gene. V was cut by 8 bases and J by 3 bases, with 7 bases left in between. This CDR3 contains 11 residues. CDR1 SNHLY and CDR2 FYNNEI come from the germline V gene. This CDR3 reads CASCWDTEAFF. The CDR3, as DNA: TGTGCCAGCTGTTGGGACACTGAAGCTTTCTTT.

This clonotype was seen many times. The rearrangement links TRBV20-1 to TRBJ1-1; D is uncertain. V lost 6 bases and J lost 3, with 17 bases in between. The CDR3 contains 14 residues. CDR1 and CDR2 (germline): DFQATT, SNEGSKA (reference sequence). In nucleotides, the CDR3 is TGCAGTGCGCCGACCAGCACGATGGACACTGAAGCTTTCTTT. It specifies CSAPTSTMDTEAFF.

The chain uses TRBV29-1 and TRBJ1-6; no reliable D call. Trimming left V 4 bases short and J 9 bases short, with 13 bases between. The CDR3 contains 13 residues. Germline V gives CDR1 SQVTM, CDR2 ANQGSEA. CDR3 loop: CSVVVGEGSPLHF. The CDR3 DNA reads TGCAGCGTTGTAGTCGGGGAAGGTTCACCCCTCCACTTT.

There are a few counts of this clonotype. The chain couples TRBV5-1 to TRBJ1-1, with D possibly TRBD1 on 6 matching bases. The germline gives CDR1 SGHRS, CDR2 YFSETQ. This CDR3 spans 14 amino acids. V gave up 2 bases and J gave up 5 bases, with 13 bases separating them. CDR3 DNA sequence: TGCGCCAGCAGCTTCGCAAGGGGGAGAACTGAAGCTTTCTTT. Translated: CASSFARGRTEAFF.

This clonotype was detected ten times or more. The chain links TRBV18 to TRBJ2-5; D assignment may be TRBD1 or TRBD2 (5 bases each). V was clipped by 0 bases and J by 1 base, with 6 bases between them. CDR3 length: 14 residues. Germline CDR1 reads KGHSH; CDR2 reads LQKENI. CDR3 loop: CASSPPGTQETQYF. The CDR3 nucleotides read TGTGCCAGCTCACCACCGGGGACCCAAGAGACCCAGTACTTC.

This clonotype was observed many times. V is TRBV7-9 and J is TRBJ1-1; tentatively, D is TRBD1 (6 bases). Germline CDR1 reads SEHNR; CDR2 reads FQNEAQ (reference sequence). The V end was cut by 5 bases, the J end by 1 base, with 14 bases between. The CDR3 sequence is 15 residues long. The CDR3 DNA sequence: TGTGCCAGCAGCGAAGAAACAGGGAAGAACACTGAAGCTTTCTTT. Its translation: CASSEETGKNTEAFF.

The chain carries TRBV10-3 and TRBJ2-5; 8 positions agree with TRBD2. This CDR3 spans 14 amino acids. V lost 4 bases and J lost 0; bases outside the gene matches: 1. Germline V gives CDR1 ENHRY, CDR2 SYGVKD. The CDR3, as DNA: TGTGCCATCAGTGCGGGGGGGAACCAAGAGACCCAGTACTTC. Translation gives CAISAGGNQETQYF.

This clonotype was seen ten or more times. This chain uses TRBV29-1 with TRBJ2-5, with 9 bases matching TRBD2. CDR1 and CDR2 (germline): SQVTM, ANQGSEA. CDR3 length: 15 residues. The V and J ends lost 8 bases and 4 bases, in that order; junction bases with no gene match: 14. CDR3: CSYLSLAGYVETQYF. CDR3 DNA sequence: TGCAGCTACTTATCACTAGCGGGTTATGTAGAGACCCAGTACTTC.

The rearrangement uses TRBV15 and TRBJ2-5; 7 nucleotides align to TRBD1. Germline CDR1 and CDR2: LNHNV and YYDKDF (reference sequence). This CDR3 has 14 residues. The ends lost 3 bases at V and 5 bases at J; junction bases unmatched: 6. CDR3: CATSSTGEGETQYF. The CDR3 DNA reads TGTGCCACCAGCAGTACAGGGGAAGGCGAGACCCAGTACTTC.

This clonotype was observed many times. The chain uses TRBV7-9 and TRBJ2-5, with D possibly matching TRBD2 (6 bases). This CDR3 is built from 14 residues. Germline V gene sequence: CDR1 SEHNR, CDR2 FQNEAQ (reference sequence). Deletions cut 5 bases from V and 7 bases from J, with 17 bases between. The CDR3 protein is CASSPPSGDVTQYF. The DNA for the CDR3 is TGTGCCAGCAGCCCGCCCTCGGGGGACGTGACCCAGTACTTC.

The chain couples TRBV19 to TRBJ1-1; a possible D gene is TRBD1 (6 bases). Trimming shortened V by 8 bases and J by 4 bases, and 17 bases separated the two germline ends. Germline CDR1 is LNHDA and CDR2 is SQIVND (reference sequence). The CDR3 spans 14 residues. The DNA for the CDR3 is TGTGCCAGTGCACGCACAGGGTTGATCACTGAAGCTTTCTTT. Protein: CASARTGLITEAFF.

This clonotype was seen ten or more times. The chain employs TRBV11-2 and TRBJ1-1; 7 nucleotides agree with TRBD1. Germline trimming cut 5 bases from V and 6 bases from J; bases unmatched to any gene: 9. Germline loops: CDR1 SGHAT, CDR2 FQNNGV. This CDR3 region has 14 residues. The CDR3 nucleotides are TGTGCCAGCAGCCCCCATCCCGGGACAGCTGAAGCTTTCTTT. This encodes CASSPHPGTAEAFF.

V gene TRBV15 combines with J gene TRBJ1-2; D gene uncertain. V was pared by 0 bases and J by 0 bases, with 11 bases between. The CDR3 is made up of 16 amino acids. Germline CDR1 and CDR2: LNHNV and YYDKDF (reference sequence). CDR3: CATSRDVAPTNYGYTF. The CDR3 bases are TGTGCCACCAGCAGAGATGTAGCCCCCACTAACTATGGCTACACCTTC.

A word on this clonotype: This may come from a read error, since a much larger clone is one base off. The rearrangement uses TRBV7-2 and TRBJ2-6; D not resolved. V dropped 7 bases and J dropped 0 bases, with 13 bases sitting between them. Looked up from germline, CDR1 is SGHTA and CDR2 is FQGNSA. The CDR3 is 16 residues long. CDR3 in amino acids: CASTPSRNSGANVLTF. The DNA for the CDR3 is TGTGCCAGCACCCCTTCGCGGAACTCTGGGGCCAACGTCCTGACTTTC.

The CDR3 region has the DNA TGTGCCAGCAGCCAAGAGCGACTAAACTACGAGCAGTACTTC. The encoded protein is CASSQERLNYEQYF. The chain recombines TRBV4-2 with TRBJ2-7, with D perhaps TRBD2 (5 bases). The CDR3 consists of 14 residues. From germline, CDR1 is LGHNA and CDR2 YNFKEQ. V was clipped by 0 bases and J by 3 bases, with 9 bases between them.